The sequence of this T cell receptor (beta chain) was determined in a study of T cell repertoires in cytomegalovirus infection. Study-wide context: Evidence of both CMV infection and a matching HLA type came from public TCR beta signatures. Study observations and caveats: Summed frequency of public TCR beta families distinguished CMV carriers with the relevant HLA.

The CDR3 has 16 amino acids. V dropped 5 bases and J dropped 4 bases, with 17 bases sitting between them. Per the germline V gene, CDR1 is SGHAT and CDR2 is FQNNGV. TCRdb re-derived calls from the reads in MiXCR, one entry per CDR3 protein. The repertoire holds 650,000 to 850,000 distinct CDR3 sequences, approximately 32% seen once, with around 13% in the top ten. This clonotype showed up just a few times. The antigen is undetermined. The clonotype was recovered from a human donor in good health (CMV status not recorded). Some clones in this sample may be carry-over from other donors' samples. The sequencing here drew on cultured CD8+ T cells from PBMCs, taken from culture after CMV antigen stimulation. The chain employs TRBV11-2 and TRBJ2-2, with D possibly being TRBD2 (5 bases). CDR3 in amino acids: CASSIWSRVGTGELFF. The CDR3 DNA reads TGTGCCAGCAGCATATGGTCGAGGGTAGGCACCGGGGAGCTGTTTTTT.